This T cell receptor beta chain comes out of a study of T-cell reconstitution after alpha-beta-depleted transplantation in children. The study's findings and limits: Surviving thymic progenitors and recipient T cells were the source of high TCRbeta diversity at day 60 in some patients. By one year post-transplant, T-cell counts and diversity largely arose from T cells that were newly produced.

Preparation of the TCRbeta library involved a method that used unique molecular identifiers. MiXCR was run by TCRdb on the PCR reads, yielding one entry per CDR3 protein. The data show about 980,000 distinct CDR3 sequences, about 29% seen once. Note on this clonotype: Its antigen is undetermined.

CDR1 and CDR2 from the germline V gene are SGHRS and YFSETQ. The CDR3 totals 14 residues. V lost 2 bases to trimming and J lost 6 bases, with 12 bases between them. The receptor comes from a boy younger than two who had a stem cell transplant for SCID, so the T cells may come from the graft donor. Sequences were derived from PBMCs, mostly from graft donor cells, sampled 360 days after TCRalphabeta/CD19-depleted stem cell transplant. The rearrangement joins TRBV5-1 to TRBJ2-1; D not certain. The CDR3 bases are TGCGCCAGCAGCTTATGGACCAGCCCCAATGAGCAGTTCTTC. Translated, it gives CASSLWTSPNEQFF.